This TCR beta chain was documented in a study of metastatic and nonmetastatic thyroid tumors. The overall study: The authors compared repertoires across blood and tumor or nodule tissue from malignant and benign thyroid patients.

Per the original data handling: Construction of a distant-metastasis classifier for papillary thyroid cancer relied on CDR3 differences across clinicopathological groups. TCRdb re-called the PCR reads via MiXCR. For this entry, the V and J calls and clone size follow TCRdb and not the study's own pipeline. Of around 24,000 clones in the sample, 20% to 30% were seen once. CDR3 length: 13 amino acids. The germline V gene encodes CDR1 DFQATT and CDR2 SNEGSKA (reference sequence). No patient received treatment before thyroid surgery. General observations from the study: Malignant tumors reportedly showed significantly higher TCR beta diversity than benign nodules in both blood and tumor.

As regards this clone: As yet, its antigen is unknown. Given a much more abundant clone one base away, this may be a read error. This CDR3 fails to terminate in the conserved phenylalanine or tryptophan, so it likely reflects a read error.

Source material: tumor tissue. The chain employs TRBV20-1 and TRBJ2-1; 9 bases match TRBD2. The receptor was derived from a male donor with papillary thyroid cancer or a benign thyroid nodule (not recorded which). Some clones in this sample may be carry-over from other donors' samples. CDR3 nucleotides: TGCAGTGCTAAGCGGGAGGAACACAATGATCAGTTCCTC. Translating gives CSAKREEHNDQFL.